A selection of T cell receptor beta chains follows, all from one sample in a study of post-analysis software for immune sequencing data. In TCRdb, the PCR reads were re-called with MiXCR into one record per CDR3 protein. The sample includes approximately 730,000 distinct CDR3 sequences, about 45% of them seen just once. Sequencing was carried out using blood. All receptors derive from a girl aged 5-17 years with multiple sclerosis. Each CDR3 is given with its conserved first and last residue. Fields, in order: V gene, J gene, clone size, D gene, CDR3 length, CDR3 protein, CDR3 DNA. The D gene is left open where the match is weak. A clone size is listed for some rows: how often the clone was seen (once, few, many), or a class if it is expanded.

TRBV7-2	TRBJ2-3	.	.	16	CASSSPLGETTDTQYF	TGTGCCAGCAGCTCCCCCCTAGGAGAGACCACAGATACGCAGTATTTT
TRBV12-3/TRBV12-4	TRBJ2-7	.	TRBD1	16	CASSQLGTGFRYEQYF	TGTGCCAGCAGTCAACTTGGGACAGGGTTTCGTTACGAGCAGTACTTC
TRBV6-6	TRBJ2-7	few	.	12	CVSSLLPYEQYF	TGTGTCAGCAGTTTGCTGCCCTACGAGCAGTACTTC
TRBV6-2/TRBV6-3	TRBJ2-1	.	.	14	CASSSRASLNEQFF	TGTGCCAGCAGTTCCAGGGCTAGTCTCAATGAGCAGTTCTTC
TRBV7-9	TRBJ1-5	.	.	14	CASSLGAVNQPQHF	TGTGCCAGCAGCTTGGGGGCCGTCAATCAGCCCCAGCATTTT
TRBV20-1	TRBJ2-7	.	TRBD2	13	CSARTSGAYEQYF	TGCAGTGCTAGGACTAGCGGTGCCTACGAGCAGTACTTC
TRBV7-3	TRBJ2-5	.	TRBD2	15	CASSLNTSGKETQYF	TGTGCCAGCAGCTTAAATACTAGCGGCAAAGAGACCCAGTACTTC
TRBV3-1	TRBJ2-1	.	TRBD2	15	CASSQASGPYNEQFF	TGTGCCAGCAGCCAAGCTAGCGGGCCTTACAATGAGCAGTTCTTC
TRBV20-1	TRBJ2-5	few	TRBD1	14	CSARPGTGQETQYF	TGCAGTGCAAGGCCTGGGACAGGGCAGGAGACCCAGTACTTC
TRBV27	TRBJ2-7	.	TRBD2	19	CASSIGLAGAPYPIYEQYF	TGTGCCAGCAGTATTGGACTAGCGGGAGCGCCTTATCCAATCTACGAGCAGTACTTC
TRBV6-1	TRBJ2-7	few	.	12	CASTGLTYEQYF	TGTGCCAGCACGGGCCTCACCTACGAGCAGTACTTC
TRBV27	TRBJ1-5	.	TRBD1	18	CASSKTGGAIQPNQPQHF	TGTGCCAGCAGTAAAACAGGGGGAGCCATACAACCCAATCAGCCCCAGCATTTT
TRBV6-2/TRBV6-3	TRBJ2-7	few	TRBD1	15	CASTEDRDGGYEQYF	TGTGCCAGCACCGAGGACAGGGACGGGGGCTACGAGCAGTACTTC
TRBV9	TRBJ2-3	.	.	15	CASSVQDLRTNTQYF	TGTGCCAGCAGCGTTCAGGACCTTCGAACCAATACGCAGTATTTT
TRBV6-6	TRBJ2-1	.	TRBD2	15	CASLWPGLAPGEQFF	TGTGCCAGCCTCTGGCCGGGACTAGCGCCGGGTGAGCAGTTCTTC
TRBV2	TRBJ2-3	.	.	14	CASSARDPPDTQYF	TGTGCCAGCAGTGCGCGGGACCCCCCAGATACGCAGTATTTT
TRBV29-1	TRBJ1-1	.	.	10	CSVWAAEAFF	TGCAGCGTTTGGGCGGCTGAAGCTTTCTTT
TRBV6-1	TRBJ2-1	.	TRBD2	17	CASSAQLAGGLGNEQFF	TGTGCCAGCAGCGCCCAACTAGCGGGAGGGTTGGGCAATGAGCAGTTCTTC
TRBV5-1	TRBJ2-4	few	TRBD2	15	CASSSGLAGAEEQYF	TGCGCCAGCAGCTCCGGACTAGCGGGAGCTGAGGAGCAGTACTTC
TRBV7-9	TRBJ1-2	.	.	12	CASSGRQLGYTF	TGTGCCAGCAGCGGACGACAGCTTGGCTACACCTTC
TRBV7-9	TRBJ1-2	.	TRBD1	14	CASSRGQGTSGYTF	TGTGCCAGCAGCCGAGGACAGGGGACTTCGGGCTACACCTTC
TRBV7-9	TRBJ2-7	once	.	16	CASSDSDRGLPYEQYF	TGTGCCAGCAGCGATTCCGACAGGGGACTACCCTACGAGCAGTACTTC
TRBV14	TRBJ2-1	.	.	14	CASSPWTEWGEQFF	TGTGCCAGCAGCCCTTGGACCGAGTGGGGTGAGCAGTTCTTC
TRBV9	TRBJ2-7	.	TRBD2	16	CASSVEAGVPLYEQYF	TGTGCCAGCAGCGTAGAAGCGGGGGTTCCCCTCTACGAGCAGTACTTC
TRBV20-1	TRBJ2-7	.	.	15	CSARAGRVERHEQYF	TGCAGTGCTAGAGCAGGTAGGGTTGAAAGACACGAGCAGTACTTC
TRBV7-2	TRBJ1-2	.	.	14	CASRPQGRPYGYTF	TGTGCCAGCAGGCCACAGGGCAGGCCCTATGGCTACACCTTC
TRBV20-1	TRBJ2-1	once	TRBD2	14	CSATEVAGYNEQFF	TGCAGTGCGACAGAGGTAGCGGGGTACAATGAGCAGTTCTTC
TRBV12-3/TRBV12-4	TRBJ2-1	.	TRBD2	17	CASARGRLAGSRDSQFF	TGTGCCAGCGCCCGGGGTCGACTAGCGGGAAGTCGTGATTCGCAGTTCTTC
TRBV20-1	TRBJ1-2	.	.	13	CSASGDGNYGYIF	TGCAGTGCTTCTGGGGACGGTAACTATGGCTACATCTTC
TRBV24-1	TRBJ2-1	.	.	13	CATARDSYNEQFF	TGTGCCACCGCCCGGGACTCCTACAATGAGCAGTTCTTC
TRBV25-1	TRBJ2-7	.	.	14	CASSETGRSYEQYF	TGTGCCAGCAGTGAAACGGGACGCTCCTACGAGCAGTACTTC
TRBV27	TRBJ2-3	.	TRBD2	16	CASSLYAGEMTDTQYF	TGTGCCAGCAGTTTATATGCGGGAGAGATGACAGATACGCAGTATTTT
TRBV24-1	TRBJ2-1	few	.	15	CATSDVVSSYNEQFF	TGTGCCACCAGTGATGTAGTCAGCTCCTACAATGAGCAGTTCTTC
TRBV29-1	TRBJ1-2	.	TRBD1	13	CSVGTGFGYGYTF	TGCAGCGTTGGGACAGGGTTTGGCTATGGCTACACCTTC
TRBV7-8	TRBJ1-2	.	.	14	CASRHEGPADGYTF	TGTGCCAGCAGACATGAAGGCCCGGCGGACGGCTACACCTTC